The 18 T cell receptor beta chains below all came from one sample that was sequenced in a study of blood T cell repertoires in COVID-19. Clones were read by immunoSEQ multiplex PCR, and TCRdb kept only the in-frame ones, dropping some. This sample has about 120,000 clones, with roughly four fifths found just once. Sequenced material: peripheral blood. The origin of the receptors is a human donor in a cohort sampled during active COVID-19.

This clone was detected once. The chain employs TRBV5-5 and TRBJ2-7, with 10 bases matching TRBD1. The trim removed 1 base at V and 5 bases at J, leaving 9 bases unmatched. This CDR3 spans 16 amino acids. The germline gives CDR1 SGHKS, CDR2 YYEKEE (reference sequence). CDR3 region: CASSLPTGGFRDEQYF. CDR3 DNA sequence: TGTGCCAGCAGCTTGCCGACAGGGGGCTTTAGGGACGAGCAGTACTTC.

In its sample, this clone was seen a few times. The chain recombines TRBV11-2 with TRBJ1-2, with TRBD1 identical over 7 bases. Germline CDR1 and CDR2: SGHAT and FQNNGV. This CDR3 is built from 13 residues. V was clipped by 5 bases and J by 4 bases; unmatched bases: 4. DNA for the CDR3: TGTGCCAGCAGCGCGGGACAGCTCTATGGCTACACCTTC. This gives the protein CASSAGQLYGYTF. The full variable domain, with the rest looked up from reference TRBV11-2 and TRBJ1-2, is EAGVAQSPRYKIIEKRQSVAFWCNPISGHATLYWYQQILGQGPKLLIQFQNNGVVDDSQLPKDRFSAERLKGVDSTLKIQPAKLEDSAVYLCASSAGQLYGYTFGSGTRLTVV.

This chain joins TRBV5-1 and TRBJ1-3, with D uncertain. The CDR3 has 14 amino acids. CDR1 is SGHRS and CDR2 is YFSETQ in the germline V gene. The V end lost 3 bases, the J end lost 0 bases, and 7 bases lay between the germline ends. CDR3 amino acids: CASSSGSSGNTIYF. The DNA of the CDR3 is TGCGCCAGCAGCTCAGGAAGCTCTGGAAACACCATATATTTT.

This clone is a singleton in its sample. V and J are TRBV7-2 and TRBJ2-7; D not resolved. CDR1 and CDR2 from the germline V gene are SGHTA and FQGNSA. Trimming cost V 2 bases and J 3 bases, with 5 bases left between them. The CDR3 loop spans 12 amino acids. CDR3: CASSLLVYEQYF. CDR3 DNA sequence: TGTGCCAGCAGCTTACTTGTCTACGAGCAGTACTTC. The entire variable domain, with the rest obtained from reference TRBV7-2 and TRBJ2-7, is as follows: GAGVSQSPSNKVTEKGKDVELRCDPISGHTALYWYRQSLGQGLEFLIYFQGNSAPDKSGLPSDRFSAERTGGSVSTLTIQRTQQEDSAVYLCASSLLVYEQYFGPGTRLTVT.

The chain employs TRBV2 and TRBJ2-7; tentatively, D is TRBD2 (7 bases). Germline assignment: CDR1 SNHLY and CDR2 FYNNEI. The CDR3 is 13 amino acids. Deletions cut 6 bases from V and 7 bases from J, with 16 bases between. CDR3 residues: CASSLGGAGEQYF. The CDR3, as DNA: TGTGCCAGCAGCCTGGGGGGGGCGGGAGAGCAGTACTTC.

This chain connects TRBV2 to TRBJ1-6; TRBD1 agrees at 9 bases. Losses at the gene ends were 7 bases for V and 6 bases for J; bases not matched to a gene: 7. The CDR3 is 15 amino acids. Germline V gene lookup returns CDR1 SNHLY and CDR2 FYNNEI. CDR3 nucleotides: TGTGCCAGCATGAGGACAGGGGCGAGTAATTCACCCCTCCACTTT. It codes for CASMRTGASNSPLHF. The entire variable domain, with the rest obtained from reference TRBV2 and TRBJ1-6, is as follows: EPEVTQTPSHQVTQMGQEVILRCVPISNHLYFYWYRQILGQKVEFLVSFYNNEISEKSEIFDDQFSVERPDGSNFTLKIRSTKLEDSAMYFCASMRTGASNSPLHFGNGTRLTVT.

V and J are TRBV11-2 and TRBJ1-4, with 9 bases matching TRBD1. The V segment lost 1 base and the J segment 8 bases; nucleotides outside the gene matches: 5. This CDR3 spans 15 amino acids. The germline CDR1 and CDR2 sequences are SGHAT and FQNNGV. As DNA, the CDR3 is TGTGCCAGCAGCTTAGTCACAGGGGGCCGAGAAAAACTGTTTTTT. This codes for CASSLVTGGREKLFF.

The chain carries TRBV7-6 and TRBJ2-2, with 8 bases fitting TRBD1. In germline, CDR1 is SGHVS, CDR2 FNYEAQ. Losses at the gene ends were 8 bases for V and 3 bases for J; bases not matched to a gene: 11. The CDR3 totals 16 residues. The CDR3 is CASLPRQGADTGELFF. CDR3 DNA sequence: TGTGCCAGCCTCCCACGTCAGGGGGCGGACACCGGGGAGCTGTTTTTT.

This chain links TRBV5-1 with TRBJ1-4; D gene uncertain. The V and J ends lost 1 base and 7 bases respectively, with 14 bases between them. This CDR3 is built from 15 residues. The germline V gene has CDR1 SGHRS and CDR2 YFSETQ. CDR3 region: CASSLLSTGSEKLFF. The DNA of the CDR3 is TGCGCCAGCAGCTTGTTATCAACTGGGAGTGAAAAACTGTTTTTT.

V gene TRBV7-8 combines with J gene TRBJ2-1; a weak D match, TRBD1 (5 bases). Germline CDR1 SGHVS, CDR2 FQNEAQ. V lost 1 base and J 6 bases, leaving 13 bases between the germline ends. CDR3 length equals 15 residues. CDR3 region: CASSLEGMKGNEQFF. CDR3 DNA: TGTGCCAGCAGCTTAGAGGGGATGAAGGGCAATGAGCAGTTCTTC. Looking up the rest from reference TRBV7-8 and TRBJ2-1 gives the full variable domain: GAGVSQSPRYKVAKRGQDVALRCDPISGHVSLFWYQQALGQGPEFLTYFQNEAQLDKSGLPSDRFFAERPEGSVSTLKIQRTQQEDSAVYLCASSLEGMKGNEQFFGPGTRLTVL.

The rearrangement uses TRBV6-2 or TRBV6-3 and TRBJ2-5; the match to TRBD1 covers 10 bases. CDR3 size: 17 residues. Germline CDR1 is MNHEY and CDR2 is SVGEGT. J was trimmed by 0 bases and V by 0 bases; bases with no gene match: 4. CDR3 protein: CASSYSRGTGDQETQYF. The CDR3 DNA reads TGTGCCAGCAGTTACTCGAGGGGGACAGGGGACCAAGAGACCCAGTACTTC.

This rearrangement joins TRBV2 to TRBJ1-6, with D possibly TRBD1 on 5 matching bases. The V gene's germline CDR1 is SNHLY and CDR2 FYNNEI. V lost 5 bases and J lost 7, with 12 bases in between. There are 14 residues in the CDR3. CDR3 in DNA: TGTGCCAGCAGTAGCGGGGGTTGGAATTCACCCCTCCACTTT. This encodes CASSSGGWNSPLHF. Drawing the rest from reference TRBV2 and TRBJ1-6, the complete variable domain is EPEVTQTPSHQVTQMGQEVILRCVPISNHLYFYWYRQILGQKVEFLVSFYNNEISEKSEIFDDQFSVERPDGSNFTLKIRSTKLEDSAMYFCASSSGGWNSPLHFGNGTRLTVT.

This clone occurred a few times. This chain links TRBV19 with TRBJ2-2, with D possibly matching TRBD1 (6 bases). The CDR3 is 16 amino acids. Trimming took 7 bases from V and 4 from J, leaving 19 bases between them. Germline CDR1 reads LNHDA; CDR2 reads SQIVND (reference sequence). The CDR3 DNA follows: TGTGCCAGTATCAAGGGTGGACAGTTCTTCACCGGGGAGCTGTTTTTT. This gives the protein CASIKGGQFFTGELFF.

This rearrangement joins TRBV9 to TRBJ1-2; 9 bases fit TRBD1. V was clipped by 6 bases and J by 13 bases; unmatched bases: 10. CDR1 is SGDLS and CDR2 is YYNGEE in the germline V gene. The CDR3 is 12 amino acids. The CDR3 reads CASTRDRESSTF. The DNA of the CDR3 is TGTGCCAGCACCCGGGACAGGGAATCTTCCACCTTC. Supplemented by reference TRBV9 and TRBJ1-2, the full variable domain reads DSGVTQTPKHLITATGQRVTLRCSPRSGDLSVYWYQQSLDQGLQFLIQYYNGEERAKGNILERFSAQQFPDLHSELNLSSLELGDSALYFCASTRDRESSTFGSGTRLTVV.

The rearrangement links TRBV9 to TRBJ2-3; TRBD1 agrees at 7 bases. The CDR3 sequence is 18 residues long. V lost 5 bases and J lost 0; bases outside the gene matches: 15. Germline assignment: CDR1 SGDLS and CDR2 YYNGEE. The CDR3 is CASSEITGASPSTDTQYF. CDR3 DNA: TGTGCCAGCAGTGAAATCACAGGGGCCTCCCCTAGCACAGATACGCAGTATTTT.

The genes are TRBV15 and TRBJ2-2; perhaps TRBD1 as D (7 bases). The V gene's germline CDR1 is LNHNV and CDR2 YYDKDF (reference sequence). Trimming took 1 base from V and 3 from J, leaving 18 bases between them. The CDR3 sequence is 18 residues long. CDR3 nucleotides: TGTGCCACCAGCAGAGGTTATGTAGGGGGCGGGGACACCGGGGAGCTGTTTTTT. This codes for CATSRGYVGGGDTGELFF.

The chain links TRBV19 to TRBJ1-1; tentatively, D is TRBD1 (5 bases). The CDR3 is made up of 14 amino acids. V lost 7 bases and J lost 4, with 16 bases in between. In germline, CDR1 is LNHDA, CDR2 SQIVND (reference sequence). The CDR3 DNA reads TGTGCCAGTAATATTGTAGGGGCCTTCACTGAAGCTTTCTTT. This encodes CASNIVGAFTEAFF.

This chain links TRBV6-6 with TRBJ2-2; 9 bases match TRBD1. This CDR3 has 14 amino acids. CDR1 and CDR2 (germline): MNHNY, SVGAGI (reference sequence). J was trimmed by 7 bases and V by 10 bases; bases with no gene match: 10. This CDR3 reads CANSPGQGIGELFF. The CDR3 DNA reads TGTGCCAACTCACCGGGACAGGGTATCGGGGAGCTGTTTTTT.